The clone carrying this TCR beta chain was seen repeatedly, ten times or more. The antigen is undetermined. Samples came from axillary lymph nodes draining the breast cancer. Each CDR3 protein gets one entry after TCRdb re-called the multiplex PCR reads with MiXCR. The table includes around 290,000 distinct CDR3 sequences, around 30% detected once. This sample was included in a study of breast tumors, draining lymph nodes, adjacent tissues. Trimming took 6 bases from V and 1 from J; bases not matched to a gene: 2. The CDR3 runs to 13 residues. Germline V CDR1 and CDR2: MNHEY, SVGAGI. Study-wide points: Tumor TCR diversity was below lymph nodes but above nontumor tissue. Data only fit, rather than demonstrated, lymph node origin of most tumor T cells. The data were judged consistent with most tumor T cells coming from lymph node and expanding in tumor.

The sequence was obtained from a female donor with breast cancer. Some clones in this sample may be carry-over from other donors' samples. Sequences were obtained from axillary lymph node tissue. The chain joins TRBV6-5 to TRBJ2-5; 7 bases are a match to TRBD2. CDR3 coding DNA: TGTGCCAGCAGCCGGGAGGCCCAAGAGACCCAGTACTTC. It codes for CASSREAQETQYF.